The 14 T cell receptor beta chains given below trace back to one sample, sequenced in a study of shared clonotypes between healthy human individuals. Some clones are missing from TCRdb's copy, which holds only in-frame ones; the method was immunoSEQ multiplex PCR. The sample includes about 2.3 million clones, 85% to 95% of them seen just once. The specimen sequenced was naive CD4+ T cells from PBMCs. The subset: CD45RA+ positively selected. Receptors originate from a man aged 18 to 29 in good health. Some clones in this sample may be carry-over from other donors' samples.

The chain couples TRBV4-3 to TRBJ2-7; D may match TRBD1 or TRBD2 (5 bases each). CDR1 LGHNA and CDR2 YSLEER come from the germline V gene. The germline V and J ends were trimmed by 2 bases and 5 bases, with 16 bases remaining between them. The CDR3 is 15 residues long. Here the CDR3 DNA reads TGCGCCAGCAGCCAAAATCCGGGACCCTGGGACGAGCAGTACTTC. Translation gives CASSQNPGPWDEQYF.

The table lists this clone with a count of one. This chain links TRBV7-3 with TRBJ2-1; a weak D match, TRBD2 (5 bases). The CDR3 loop spans 14 amino acids. Germline-derived CDR1 and CDR2 are SGHTA and FQGTGA. V lost 3 bases to trimming and J lost 2 bases, with 8 bases between them. The CDR3 DNA reads TGTGCCAGCAGCTTCGGGGATCCCTACAATGAGCAGTTCTTC. It codes for CASSFGDPYNEQFF.

This chain uses TRBV30 with TRBJ2-7; 10 bases are a match to TRBD2. This CDR3 contains 15 residues. The germline CDR1 and CDR2 sequences are GTSNPN and SVGIG (reference sequence). V lost 4 bases to trimming and J lost 4 bases; unmatched junction nucleotides: 10. The CDR3 region is CAWIEKGSGRYEQYF. The CDR3 DNA is TGTGCCTGGATTGAGAAGGGTAGCGGGAGGTACGAGCAGTACTTC.

Written as DNA, the CDR3 is TGTGCCAGCAGTTACAATCAGGGGCGGTATGGCTACACCTTC. Translated, it gives CASSYNQGRYGYTF. V usage is TRBV6-6 and J usage is TRBJ1-2; D possibly corresponds to TRBD1 (6 bases). The germline CDR1 and CDR2 sequences are MNHNY and SVGAGI (reference sequence). CDR3 size: 14 residues. V shed 2 bases and J shed 5 bases, with 12 bases lying between them.

This chain joins TRBV4-2 and TRBJ2-7; D possibly corresponds to TRBD2 (5 bases). CDR3 length: 14 residues. Germline CDR1 reads LGHNA; CDR2 reads YNFKEQ. Trimming cost V 0 bases and J 5 bases, with 11 bases left between them. The CDR3 nucleotides are TGTGCCAGCAGCCAAGACCCTAGCATCCACGAGCAGTACTTC. Translated, it gives CASSQDPSIHEQYF.

The V gene is TRBV5-1, the J gene TRBJ2-1; no firm D call. From germline, CDR1 is SGHRS and CDR2 YFSETQ. V lost 4 bases, J lost 9 bases, and 23 bases lay in between. CDR3 length: 16 amino acids. The CDR3 coding sequence is TGCGCCAGCAGCGGAACAACGACGTTAGTTCTCACTGAGCAGTTCTTC. This sequence encodes CASSGTTTLVLTEQFF. The full variable domain, with the rest looked up from reference TRBV5-1 and TRBJ2-1, is KAGVTQTPRYLIKTRGQQVTLSCSPISGHRSVSWYQQTPGQGLQFLFEYFSETQRNKGNFPGRFSGRQFSNSRSEMNVSTLELGDSALYLCASSGTTTLVLTEQFFGPGTRLTVL.

The chain employs TRBV14 and TRBJ2-1, with TRBD2 identical over 11 bases. Germline CDR1 is SGHDN and CDR2 is FVKESK. J lost 6 bases, V lost 4 bases, and 11 bases had no gene match. The CDR3 sequence is 17 residues long. CDR3 region: CASSLLTSGGNFNEQFF. CDR3 coding DNA: TGTGCCAGCAGCCTCCTAACTAGCGGGGGAAACTTCAATGAGCAGTTCTTC.

The rearrangement links TRBV7-2 to TRBJ2-7; D gene unclear. This CDR3 region has 14 residues. Germline assignment: CDR1 SGHTA and CDR2 FQGNSA. V was trimmed by 5 bases and J by 4 bases, leaving 15 bases between them. DNA of the CDR3: TGTGCCAGCAGCCCCGTCGTGGGTGTGTACGAGCAGTACTTC. Translating it yields CASSPVVGVYEQYF.

The genes are TRBV6-5 and TRBJ2-7; tentative D call: TRBD1 (5 bases). The ends were cut back, 0 bases at V and 0 bases at J, with 9 bases in the middle. The CDR3 loop spans 15 amino acids. Germline V gene lookup returns CDR1 MNHEY and CDR2 SVGAGI. In DNA, the CDR3 is TGTGCCAGCAGTTACTCCCAGGGTTACTCCTACGAGCAGTACTTC. Its protein is CASSYSQGYSYEQYF.

V is TRBV29-1 and J is TRBJ2-1; D is perhaps TRBD2 (6 bases). The V gene's germline CDR1 is SQVTM and CDR2 ANQGSEA. The ends were cut back, 4 bases at V and 10 bases at J, with 20 bases in the middle. The CDR3 has 14 residues. The CDR3 nucleotides read TGCAGCGTTGTTGGACGGAGGGGCACGGGGGAGCAGTTCTTC. As protein: CSVVGRRGTGEQFF.

Only a few counts were recorded for this clone. This sample also contains other DNA sequences that code for the same CDR3. The rearrangement links TRBV5-1 to TRBJ1-2, with 9 bases lining up with TRBD1. With V trimmed by 0 bases and J by 4 bases, 4 bases remained unmatched. CDR1 SGHRS and CDR2 YFSETQ come from the germline V gene. There are 15 residues in the CDR3. The CDR3 sequence: CASSLAEGQGYGYTF. CDR3 sequence (DNA): TGCGCCAGCAGCTTGGCAGAGGGACAGGGCTATGGCTACACCTTC.

The CDR3 nucleotides are TGCGCCAGCAGCCAAGAGGTTGCTCGCACAGATACGCAGTATTTT. This translates into CASSQEVARTDTQYF. The chain couples TRBV4-3 to TRBJ2-3; no firm D call. V gave up 0 bases and J gave up 1 base, with 8 bases separating them. Germline-derived CDR1 and CDR2 are LGHNA and YSLEER. The CDR3 runs to 15 residues.

The chain joins TRBV27 to TRBJ2-2, with D possibly being TRBD1 or TRBD2 (6 bases each). V lost 4 bases to trimming and J lost 4 bases, with 16 bases between them. The CDR3 extends over 16 amino acids. Germline values: CDR1 MNHEY, CDR2 SMNVEV (reference sequence). The DNA for the CDR3 is TGTGCCAGCAGTTCGCCGGGACGGGGGCGCACCGGGGAGCTGTTTTTT. Protein: CASSSPGRGRTGELFF.

The chain links TRBV6-6 to TRBJ2-7, with TRBD1 matching 7 bases. In germline, CDR1 is MNHNY, CDR2 SVGAGI (reference sequence). Germline trimming cut 5 bases from V and 1 base from J; bases unmatched to any gene: 11. This CDR3 has 16 residues. The CDR3 sequence: CASSATGLASSYEQYF. In DNA, the CDR3 is TGTGCCAGCAGTGCGACAGGGCTTGCCTCTTCCTACGAGCAGTACTTC.